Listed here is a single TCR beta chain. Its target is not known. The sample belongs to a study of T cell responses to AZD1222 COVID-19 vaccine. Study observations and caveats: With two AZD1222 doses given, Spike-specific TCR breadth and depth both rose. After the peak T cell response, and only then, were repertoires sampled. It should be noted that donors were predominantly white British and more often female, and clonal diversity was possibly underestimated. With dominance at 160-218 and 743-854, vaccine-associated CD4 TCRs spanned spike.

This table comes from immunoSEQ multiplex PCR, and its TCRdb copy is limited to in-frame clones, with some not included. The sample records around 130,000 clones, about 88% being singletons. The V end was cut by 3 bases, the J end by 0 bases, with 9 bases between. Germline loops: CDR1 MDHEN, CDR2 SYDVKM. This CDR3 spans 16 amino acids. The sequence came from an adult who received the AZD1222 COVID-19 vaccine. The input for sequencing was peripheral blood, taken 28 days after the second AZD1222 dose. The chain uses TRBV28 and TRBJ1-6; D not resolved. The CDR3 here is CASSFLGSSYNSPLHF. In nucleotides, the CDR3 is TGTGCCAGCAGTTTTTTGGGGAGCTCCTATAATTCACCCCTCCACTTT.